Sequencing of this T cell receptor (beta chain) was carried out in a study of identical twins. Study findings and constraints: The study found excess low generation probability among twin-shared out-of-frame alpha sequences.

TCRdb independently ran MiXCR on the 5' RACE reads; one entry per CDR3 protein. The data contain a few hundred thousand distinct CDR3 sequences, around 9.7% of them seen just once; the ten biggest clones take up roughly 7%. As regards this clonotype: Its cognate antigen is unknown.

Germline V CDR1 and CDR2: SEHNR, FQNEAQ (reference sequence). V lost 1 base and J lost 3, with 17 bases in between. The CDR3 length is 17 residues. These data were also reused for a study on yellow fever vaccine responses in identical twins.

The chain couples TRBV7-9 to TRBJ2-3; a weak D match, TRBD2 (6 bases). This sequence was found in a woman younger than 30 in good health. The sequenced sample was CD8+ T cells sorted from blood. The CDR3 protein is CASSLVHQDYRTDTQYF. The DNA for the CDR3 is TGTGCCAGCAGCTTAGTCCATCAGGACTACCGGACAGATACGCAGTATTTT.